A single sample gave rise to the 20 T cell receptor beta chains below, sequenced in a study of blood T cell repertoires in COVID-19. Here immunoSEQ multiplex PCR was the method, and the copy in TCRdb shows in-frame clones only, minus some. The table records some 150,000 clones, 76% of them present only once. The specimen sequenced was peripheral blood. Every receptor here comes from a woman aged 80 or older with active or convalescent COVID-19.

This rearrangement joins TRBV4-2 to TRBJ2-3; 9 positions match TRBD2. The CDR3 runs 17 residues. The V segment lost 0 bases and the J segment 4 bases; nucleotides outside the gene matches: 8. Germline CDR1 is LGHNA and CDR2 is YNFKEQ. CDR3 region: CASSQERGGGAADTQYF. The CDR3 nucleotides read TGTGCCAGCAGCCAAGAGCGCGGCGGGGGGGCCGCAGATACGCAGTATTTT.

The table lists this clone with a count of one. The DNA for the CDR3 is TGTGCCAGCAGCTTAGCGCGGACAGCCGACGAAGCTTTCTTT. Its protein is CASSLARTADEAFF. The chain joins TRBV7-8 to TRBJ1-1, with a possible D match to TRBD1 (6 bases). This CDR3 is built from 14 residues. CDR1 is SGHVS and CDR2 is FQNEAQ in the germline V gene. Trimming pared 0 bases from V and 8 bases from J, leaving 13 bases between.

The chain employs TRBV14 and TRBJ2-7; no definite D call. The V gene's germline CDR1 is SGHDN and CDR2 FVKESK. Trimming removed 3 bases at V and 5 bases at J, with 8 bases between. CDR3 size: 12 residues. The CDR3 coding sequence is TGTGCCAGCAGCCAGGCAAAGAACGAGCAGTACTTC. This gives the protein CASSQAKNEQYF.

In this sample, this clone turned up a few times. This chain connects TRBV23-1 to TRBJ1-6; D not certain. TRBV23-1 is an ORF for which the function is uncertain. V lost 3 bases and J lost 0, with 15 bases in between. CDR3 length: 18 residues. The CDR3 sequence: CASSHGRYTSSYNSPLHF. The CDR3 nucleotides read TGCGCCAGCAGTCACGGGAGGTACACGAGCTCCTATAATTCACCCCTCCACTTT.

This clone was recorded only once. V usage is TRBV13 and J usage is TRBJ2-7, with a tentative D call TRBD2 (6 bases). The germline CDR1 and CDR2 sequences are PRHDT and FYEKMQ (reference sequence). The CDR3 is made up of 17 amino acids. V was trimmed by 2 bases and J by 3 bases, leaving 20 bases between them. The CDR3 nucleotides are TGTGCCAGCAGCTTAAGGTTGGGTGGGCGGGGCAACTACGAGCAGTACTTC. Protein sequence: CASSLRLGGRGNYEQYF. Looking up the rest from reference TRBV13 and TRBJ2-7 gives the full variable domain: AAGVIQSPRHLIKEKRETATLKCYPIPRHDTVYWYQQGPGQDPQFLISFYEKMQSDKGSIPDRFSAQQFSDYHSELNMSSLELGDSALYFCASSLRLGGRGNYEQYFGPGTRLTVT.

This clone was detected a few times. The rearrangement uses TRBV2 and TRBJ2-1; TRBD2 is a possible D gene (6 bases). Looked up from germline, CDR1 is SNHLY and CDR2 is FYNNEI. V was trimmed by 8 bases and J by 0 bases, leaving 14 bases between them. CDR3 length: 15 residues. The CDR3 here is CASLREAGSYNEQFF. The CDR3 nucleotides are TGTGCCAGCCTGAGGGAGGCAGGCTCCTACAATGAGCAGTTCTTC.

In DNA form, the CDR3 reads TGTGCCAGCCGAGCACAAAATACAGGGAACACCATATATTTT. This translates into CASRAQNTGNTIYF. J is TRBJ1-3 and V is TRBV3-1 (or the pseudogene TRBV3-2), with a tentative D call TRBD1 (6 bases). Per the germline V gene, CDR1 is LGHDT and CDR2 is YNNKEL (reference sequence). V was clipped by 8 bases and J by 7 bases, with 18 bases between them. The CDR3 contains 14 residues.

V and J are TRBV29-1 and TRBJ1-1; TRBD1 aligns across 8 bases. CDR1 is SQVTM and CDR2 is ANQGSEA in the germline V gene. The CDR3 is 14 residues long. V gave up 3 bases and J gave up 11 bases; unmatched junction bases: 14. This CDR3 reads CSVEVFRGRKLAFF. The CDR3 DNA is TGCAGCGTTGAGGTCTTCAGGGGGCGTAAGCTGGCTTTCTTT.

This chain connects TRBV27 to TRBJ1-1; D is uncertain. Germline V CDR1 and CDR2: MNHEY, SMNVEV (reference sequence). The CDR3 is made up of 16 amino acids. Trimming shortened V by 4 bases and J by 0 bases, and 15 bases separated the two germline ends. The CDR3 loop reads CASSSSGRLMNTEAFF. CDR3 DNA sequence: TGTGCCAGCAGTTCCAGTGGCCGATTAATGAACACTGAAGCTTTCTTT.

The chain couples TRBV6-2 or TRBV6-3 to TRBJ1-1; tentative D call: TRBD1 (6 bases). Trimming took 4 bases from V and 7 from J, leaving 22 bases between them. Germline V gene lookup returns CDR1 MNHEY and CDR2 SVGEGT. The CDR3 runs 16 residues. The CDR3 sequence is CASSSAGMGGGVEAFF. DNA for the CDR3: TGTGCCAGCAGTTCCGCAGGGATGGGGGGGGGCGTTGAAGCTTTCTTT.

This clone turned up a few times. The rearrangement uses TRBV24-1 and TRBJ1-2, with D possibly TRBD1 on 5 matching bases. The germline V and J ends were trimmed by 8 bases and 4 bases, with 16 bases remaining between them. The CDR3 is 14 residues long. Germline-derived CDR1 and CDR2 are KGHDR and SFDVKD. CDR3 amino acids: CATTPRGDPYGYTF. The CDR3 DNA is TGTGCCACCACCCCTCGCGGGGACCCCTATGGCTACACCTTC.

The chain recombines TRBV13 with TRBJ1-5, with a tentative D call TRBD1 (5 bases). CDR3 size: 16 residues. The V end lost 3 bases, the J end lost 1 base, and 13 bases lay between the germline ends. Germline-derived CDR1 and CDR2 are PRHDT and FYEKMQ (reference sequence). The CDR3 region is CASSLEGKGSNQPQHF. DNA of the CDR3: TGTGCCAGCAGCTTGGAAGGGAAGGGGAGCAATCAGCCCCAGCATTTT.

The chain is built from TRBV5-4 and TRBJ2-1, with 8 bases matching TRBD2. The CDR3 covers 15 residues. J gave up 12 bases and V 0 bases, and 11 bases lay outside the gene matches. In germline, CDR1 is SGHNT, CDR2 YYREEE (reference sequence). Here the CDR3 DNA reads TGTGCCAGCAGCTTGGAGGGACGCGGGGGGTTTGGGCAGTTCTTC. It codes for CASSLEGRGGFGQFF.

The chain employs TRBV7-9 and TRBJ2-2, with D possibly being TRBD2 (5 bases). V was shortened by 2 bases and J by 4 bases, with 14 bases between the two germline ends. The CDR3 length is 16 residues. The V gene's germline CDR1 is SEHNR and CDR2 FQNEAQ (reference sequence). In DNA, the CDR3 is TGTGCCAGCAGCTTAAATACGGGCCGGGGCACCGGGGAGCTGTTTTTT. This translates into CASSLNTGRGTGELFF.

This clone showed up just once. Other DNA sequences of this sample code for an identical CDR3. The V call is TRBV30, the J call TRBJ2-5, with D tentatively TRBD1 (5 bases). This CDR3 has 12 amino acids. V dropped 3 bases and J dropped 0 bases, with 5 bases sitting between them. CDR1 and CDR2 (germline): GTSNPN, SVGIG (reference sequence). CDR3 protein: CAWRQDQETQYF. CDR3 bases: TGTGCCTGGAGACAGGACCAAGAGACCCAGTACTTC.

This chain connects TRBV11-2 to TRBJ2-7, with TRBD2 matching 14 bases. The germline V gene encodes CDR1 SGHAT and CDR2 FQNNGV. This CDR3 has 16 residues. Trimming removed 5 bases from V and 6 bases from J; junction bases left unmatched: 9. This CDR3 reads CASSPRLAGGIGEQYF. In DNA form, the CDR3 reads TGTGCCAGCAGCCCCAGACTAGCGGGGGGGATTGGCGAGCAGTACTTC.

The CDR3 loop is CASSLAGIGTEAFF. The CDR3 DNA sequence: TGTGCCAGCAGCTTGGCCGGGATTGGCACTGAAGCTTTCTTT. The chain joins TRBV5-6 to TRBJ1-1; D call uncertain. Germline V gene sequence: CDR1 SGHDT, CDR2 YYEEEE. This CDR3 spans 14 amino acids. Deletions cut 0 bases from V and 4 bases from J, with 10 bases between. The full variable domain, its missing parts supplied by reference TRBV5-6 and TRBJ1-1, is DAGVTQSPTHLIKTRGQQVTLRCSPKSGHDTVSWYQQALGQGPQFIFQYYEEEERQRGNFPDRFSGHQFPNYSSELNVNALLLGDSALYLCASSLAGIGTEAFFGQGTRLTVV.

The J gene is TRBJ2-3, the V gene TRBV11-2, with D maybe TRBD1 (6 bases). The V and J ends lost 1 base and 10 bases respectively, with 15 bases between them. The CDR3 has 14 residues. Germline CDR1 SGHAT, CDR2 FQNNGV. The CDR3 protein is CASSLVGGSPAQYF. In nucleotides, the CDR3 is TGTGCCAGCAGCTTAGTTGGGGGCAGTCCCGCGCAGTATTTT. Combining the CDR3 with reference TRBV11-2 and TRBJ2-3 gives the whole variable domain EAGVAQSPRYKIIEKRQSVAFWCNPISGHATLYWYQQILGQGPKLLIQFQNNGVVDDSQLPKDRFSAERLKGVDSTLKIQPAKLEDSAVYLCASSLVGGSPAQYFGPGTRLTVL.

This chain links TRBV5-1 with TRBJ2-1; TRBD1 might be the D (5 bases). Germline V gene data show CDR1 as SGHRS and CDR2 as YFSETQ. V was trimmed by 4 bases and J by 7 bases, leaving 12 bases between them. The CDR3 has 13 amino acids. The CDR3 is CASSVTVSNEQFF. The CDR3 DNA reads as TGCGCCAGCAGCGTGACAGTGTCTAATGAGCAGTTCTTC.

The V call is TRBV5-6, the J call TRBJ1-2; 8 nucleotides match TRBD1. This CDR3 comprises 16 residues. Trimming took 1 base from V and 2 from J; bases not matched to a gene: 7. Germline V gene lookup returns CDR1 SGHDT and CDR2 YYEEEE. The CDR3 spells CASSLNWDRLNYGYTF. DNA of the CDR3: TGTGCCAGCAGCTTGAACTGGGACAGGTTGAACTATGGCTACACCTTC.